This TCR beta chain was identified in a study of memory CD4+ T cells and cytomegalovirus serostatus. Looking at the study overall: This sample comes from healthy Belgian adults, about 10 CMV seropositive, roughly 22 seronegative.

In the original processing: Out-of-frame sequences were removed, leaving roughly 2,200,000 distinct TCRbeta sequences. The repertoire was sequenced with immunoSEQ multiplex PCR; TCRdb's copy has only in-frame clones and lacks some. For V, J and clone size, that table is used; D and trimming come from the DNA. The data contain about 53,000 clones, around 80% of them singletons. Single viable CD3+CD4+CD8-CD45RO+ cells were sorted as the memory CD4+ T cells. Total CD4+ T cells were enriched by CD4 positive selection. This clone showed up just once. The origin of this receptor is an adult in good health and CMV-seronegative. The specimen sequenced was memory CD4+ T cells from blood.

The CDR3 region is CASRTRQGANTGELFF. CDR3 sequence (DNA): TGTGCCAGCAGAACCCGACAGGGAGCGAACACCGGGGAGCTGTTTTTT. The chain recombines TRBV5-4 with TRBJ2-2; 7 nucleotides line up with TRBD1. This CDR3 spans 16 amino acids. Trimming cost V 5 bases and J 0 bases; bases outside gene matches: 7. Germline V CDR1 and CDR2: SGHNT, YYREEE (reference sequence).